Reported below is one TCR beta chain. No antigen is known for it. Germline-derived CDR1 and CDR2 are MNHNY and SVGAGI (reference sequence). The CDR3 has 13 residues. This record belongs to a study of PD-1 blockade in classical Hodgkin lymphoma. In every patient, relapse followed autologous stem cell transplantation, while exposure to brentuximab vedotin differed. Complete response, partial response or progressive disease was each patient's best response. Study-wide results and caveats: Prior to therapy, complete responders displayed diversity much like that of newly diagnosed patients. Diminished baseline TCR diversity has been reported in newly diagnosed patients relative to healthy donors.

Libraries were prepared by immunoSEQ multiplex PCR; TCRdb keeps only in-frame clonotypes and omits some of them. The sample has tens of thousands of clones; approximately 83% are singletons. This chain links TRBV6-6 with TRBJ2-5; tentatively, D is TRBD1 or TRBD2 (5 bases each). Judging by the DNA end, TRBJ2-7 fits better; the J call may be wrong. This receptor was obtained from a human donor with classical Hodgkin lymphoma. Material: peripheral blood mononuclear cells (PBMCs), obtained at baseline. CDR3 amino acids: CASSSGTPYEQYF. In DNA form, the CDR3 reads TGTGCCAGCAGCTCCGGGACCCCATACGAGCAGTACTTC.